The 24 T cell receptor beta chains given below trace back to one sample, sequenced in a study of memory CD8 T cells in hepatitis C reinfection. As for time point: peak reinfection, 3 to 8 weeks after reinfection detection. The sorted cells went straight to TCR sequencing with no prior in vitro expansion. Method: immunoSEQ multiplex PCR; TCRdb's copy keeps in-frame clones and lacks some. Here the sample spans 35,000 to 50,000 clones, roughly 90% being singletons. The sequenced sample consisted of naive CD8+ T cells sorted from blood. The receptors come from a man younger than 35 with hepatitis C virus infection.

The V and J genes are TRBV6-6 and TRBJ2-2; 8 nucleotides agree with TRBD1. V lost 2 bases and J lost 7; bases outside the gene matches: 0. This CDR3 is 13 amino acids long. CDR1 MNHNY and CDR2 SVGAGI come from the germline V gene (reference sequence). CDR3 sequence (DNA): TGTGCCAGCAGTTACACAGGGGGCGGGGAGCTGTTTTTT. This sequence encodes CASSYTGGGELFF.

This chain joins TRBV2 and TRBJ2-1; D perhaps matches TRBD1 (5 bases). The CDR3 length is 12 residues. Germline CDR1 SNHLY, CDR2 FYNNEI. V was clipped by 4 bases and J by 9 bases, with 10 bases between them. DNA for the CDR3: TGTGCCAGCAGTGGGGGCTCAGGTGAGCAGTTCTTC. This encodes CASSGGSGEQFF.

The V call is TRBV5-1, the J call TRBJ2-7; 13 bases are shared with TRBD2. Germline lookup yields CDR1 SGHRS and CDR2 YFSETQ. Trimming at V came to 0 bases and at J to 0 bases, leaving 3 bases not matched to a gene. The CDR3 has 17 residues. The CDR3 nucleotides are TGCGCCAGCAGCTTGGGACTAGCGGGAGGCTCCTCCTACGAGCAGTACTTC. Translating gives CASSLGLAGGSSYEQYF.

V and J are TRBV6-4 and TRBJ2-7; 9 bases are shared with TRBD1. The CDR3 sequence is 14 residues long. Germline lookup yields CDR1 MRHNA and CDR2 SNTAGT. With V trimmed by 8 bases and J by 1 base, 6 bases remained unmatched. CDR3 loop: CASPTGGESYEQYF. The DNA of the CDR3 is TGTGCCAGCCCTACAGGGGGCGAATCCTACGAGCAGTACTTC.

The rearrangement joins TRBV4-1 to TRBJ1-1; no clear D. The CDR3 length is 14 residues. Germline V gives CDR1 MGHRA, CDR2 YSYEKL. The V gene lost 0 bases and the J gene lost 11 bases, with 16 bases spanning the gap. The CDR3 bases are TGCGCCAGCAGCCAAGATGACACTCACGAGAAGGCTTTCTTT. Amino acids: CASSQDDTHEKAFF.

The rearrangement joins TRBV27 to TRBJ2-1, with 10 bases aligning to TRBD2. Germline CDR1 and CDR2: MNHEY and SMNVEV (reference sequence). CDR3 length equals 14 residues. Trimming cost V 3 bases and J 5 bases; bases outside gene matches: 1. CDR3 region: CASSFGLADNEQFF. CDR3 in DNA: TGTGCCAGCAGTTTTGGACTAGCGGACAATGAGCAGTTCTTC.

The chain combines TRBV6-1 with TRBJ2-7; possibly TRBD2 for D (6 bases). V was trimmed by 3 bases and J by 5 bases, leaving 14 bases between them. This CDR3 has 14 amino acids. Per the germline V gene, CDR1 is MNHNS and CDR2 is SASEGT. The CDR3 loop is CASSEFRESHEQYF. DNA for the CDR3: TGTGCCAGCAGTGAGTTCCGGGAGAGCCACGAGCAGTACTTC.

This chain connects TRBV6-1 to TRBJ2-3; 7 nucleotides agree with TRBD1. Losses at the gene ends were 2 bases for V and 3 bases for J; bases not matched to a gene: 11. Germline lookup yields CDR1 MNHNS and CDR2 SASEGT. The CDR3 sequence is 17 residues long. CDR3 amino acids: CASSERDRAWGTDTQYF. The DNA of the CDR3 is TGTGCCAGCAGTGAACGAGACAGGGCTTGGGGAACAGATACGCAGTATTTT.

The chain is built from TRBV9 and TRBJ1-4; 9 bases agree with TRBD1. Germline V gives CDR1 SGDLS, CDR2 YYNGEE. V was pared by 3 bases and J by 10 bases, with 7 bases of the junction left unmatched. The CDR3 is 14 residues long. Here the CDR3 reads CASSEGGQGLKLFF. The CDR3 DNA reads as TGTGCCAGCAGCGAGGGGGGACAGGGCCTAAAACTGTTTTTT.

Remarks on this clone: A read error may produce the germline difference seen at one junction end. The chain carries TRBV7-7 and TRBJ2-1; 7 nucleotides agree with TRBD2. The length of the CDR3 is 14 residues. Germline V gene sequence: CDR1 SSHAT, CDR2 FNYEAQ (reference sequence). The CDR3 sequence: CASSSGLRDNEQFF. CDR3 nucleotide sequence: TGTGCTAGCAGCTCGGGACTACGTGACAATGAGCAGTTCTTC.

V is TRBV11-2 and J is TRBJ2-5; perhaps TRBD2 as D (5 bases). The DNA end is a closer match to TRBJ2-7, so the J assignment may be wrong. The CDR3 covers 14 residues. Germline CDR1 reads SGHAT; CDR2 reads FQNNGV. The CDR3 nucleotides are TGTGCCAGCAGCTCGGGATCGCCCTTCTACGAGCAGTACTTC. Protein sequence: CASSSGSPFYEQYF.

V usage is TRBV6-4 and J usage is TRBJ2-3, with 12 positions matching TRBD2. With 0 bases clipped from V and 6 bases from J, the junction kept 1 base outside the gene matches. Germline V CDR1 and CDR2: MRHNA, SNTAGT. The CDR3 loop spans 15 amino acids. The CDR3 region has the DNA TGTGCCAGCAGTGACTCGACTAGCGGGGGTGATACGCAGTATTTT. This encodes CASSDSTSGGDTQYF.

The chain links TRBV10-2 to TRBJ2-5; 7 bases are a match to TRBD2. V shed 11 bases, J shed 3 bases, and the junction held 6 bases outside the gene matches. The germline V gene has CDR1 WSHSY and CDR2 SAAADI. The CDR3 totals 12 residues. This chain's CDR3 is CAVLGLEETQYF. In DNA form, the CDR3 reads TGCGCCGTACTAGGACTAGAAGAGACCCAGTACTTC.

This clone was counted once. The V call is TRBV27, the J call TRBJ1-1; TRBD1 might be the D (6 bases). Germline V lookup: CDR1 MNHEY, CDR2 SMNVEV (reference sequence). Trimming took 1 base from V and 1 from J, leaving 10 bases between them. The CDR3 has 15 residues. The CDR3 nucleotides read TGTGCCAGCAGTTTATGGGGGACACAGAACACTGAAGCTTTCTTT. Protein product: CASSLWGTQNTEAFF.

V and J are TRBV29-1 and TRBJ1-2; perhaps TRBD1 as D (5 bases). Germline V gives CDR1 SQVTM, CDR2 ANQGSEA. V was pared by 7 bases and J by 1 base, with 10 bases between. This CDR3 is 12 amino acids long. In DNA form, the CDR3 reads TGCAGCGCCCAGACAGATAACTATGGCTACACCTTC. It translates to CSAQTDNYGYTF. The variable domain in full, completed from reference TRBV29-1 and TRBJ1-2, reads SAVISQKPSRDICQRGTSLTIQCQVDSQVTMMFWYRQQPGQSLTLIATANQGSEATYESGFVIDKFPISRPNLTFSTLTVSNMSPEDSSIYLCSAQTDNYGYTFGSGTRLTVV.

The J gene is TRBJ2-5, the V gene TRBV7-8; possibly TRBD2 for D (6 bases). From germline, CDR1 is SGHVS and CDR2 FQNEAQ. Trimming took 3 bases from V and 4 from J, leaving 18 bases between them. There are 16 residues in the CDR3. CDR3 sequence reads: CASSFAGTPGGETQYF. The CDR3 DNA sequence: TGTGCCAGCAGCTTTGCGGGAACCCCAGGAGGAGAGACCCAGTACTTC.

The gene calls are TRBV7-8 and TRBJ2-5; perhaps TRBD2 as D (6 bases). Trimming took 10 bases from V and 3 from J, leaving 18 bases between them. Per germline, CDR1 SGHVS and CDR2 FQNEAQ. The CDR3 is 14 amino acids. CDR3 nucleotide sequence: TGTGCCACCGAGACCGGGACTCAAAAAGAGACCCAGTACTTC. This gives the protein CATETGTQKETQYF.

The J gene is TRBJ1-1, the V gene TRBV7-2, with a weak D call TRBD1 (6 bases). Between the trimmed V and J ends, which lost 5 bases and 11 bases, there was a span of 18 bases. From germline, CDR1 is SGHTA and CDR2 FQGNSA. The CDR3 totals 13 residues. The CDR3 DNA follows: TGTGCCAGCAGCCGAGGGACATCCGAAGAGGCTTTCTTT. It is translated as CASSRGTSEEAFF.

The CDR3 DNA reads as TGTGCCAGCAGTGACCCTTTCGGGACATCCAAAAACATTCAGTACTTC. Residues: CASSDPFGTSKNIQYF. The rearrangement uses TRBV6-1 and TRBJ2-4; D may be TRBD1 (6 bases). The CDR3 spans 16 residues. CDR1 and CDR2 (germline): MNHNS, SASEGT. V lost 3 bases to trimming and J lost 2 bases, with 14 bases between them.

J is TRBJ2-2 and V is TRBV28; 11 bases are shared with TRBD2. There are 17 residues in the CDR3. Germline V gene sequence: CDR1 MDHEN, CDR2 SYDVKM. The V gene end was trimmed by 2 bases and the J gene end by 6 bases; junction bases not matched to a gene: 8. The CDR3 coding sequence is TGTGCCAGCAGTTTAACTAGCGGGAGAATTCTGGCCGGGGAGCTGTTTTTT. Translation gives CASSLTSGRILAGELFF. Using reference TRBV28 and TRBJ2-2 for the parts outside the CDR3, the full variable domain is DVKVTQSSRYLVKRTGEKVFLECVQDMDHENMFWYRQDPGLGLRLIYFSYDVKMKEKGDIPEGYSVSREKKERFSLILESASTNQTSMYLCASSLTSGRILAGELFFGEGSRLTVL.

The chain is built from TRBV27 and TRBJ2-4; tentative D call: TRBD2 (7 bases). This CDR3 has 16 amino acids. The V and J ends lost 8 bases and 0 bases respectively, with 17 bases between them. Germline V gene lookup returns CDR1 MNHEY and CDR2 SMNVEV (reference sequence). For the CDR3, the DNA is TGTGCCAGCTCAGGGGAGGGGGAGGTAGCCAAAAACATTCAGTACTTC. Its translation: CASSGEGEVAKNIQYF.

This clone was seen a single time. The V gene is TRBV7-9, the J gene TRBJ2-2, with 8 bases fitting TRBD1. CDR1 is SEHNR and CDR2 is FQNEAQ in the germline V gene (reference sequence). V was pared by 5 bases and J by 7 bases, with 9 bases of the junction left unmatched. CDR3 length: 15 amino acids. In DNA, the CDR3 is TGTGCCAGCAGCCCCGGGACAGGTGTAATCGGGGAGCTGTTTTTT. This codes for CASSPGTGVIGELFF.

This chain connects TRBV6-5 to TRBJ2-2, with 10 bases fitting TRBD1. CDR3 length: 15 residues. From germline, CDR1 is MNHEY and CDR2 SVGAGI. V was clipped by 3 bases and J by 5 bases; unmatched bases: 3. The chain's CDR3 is CASSYGQGGTGELFF. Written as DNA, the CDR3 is TGTGCCAGCAGTTATGGACAGGGGGGTACCGGGGAGCTGTTTTTT.

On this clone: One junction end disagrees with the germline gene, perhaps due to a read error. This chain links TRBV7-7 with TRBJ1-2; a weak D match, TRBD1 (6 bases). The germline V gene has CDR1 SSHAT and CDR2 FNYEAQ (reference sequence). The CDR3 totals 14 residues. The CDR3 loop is CASSLVRGASGYTF. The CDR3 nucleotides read TGTGCTAGCAGCTTAGTCCGGGGGGCGAGCGGCTACACCTTC.